This record covers a single T cell receptor (beta chain). This specimen comes from a study of blood T cell repertoires in COVID-19. As for the study in general: COVID-19 samples, acute and convalescent, were from the United States, Italy and Spain. The cDNA or gDNA used as material had been derived from T cells, B-cell-depleted T cells, or PBMCs.

In the authors' workflow: Cell counts per sample came from amplifying reference gene primers. Sequencing was performed with immunoSEQ multiplex PCR; in TCRdb, only in-frame clones are kept and a portion is missing. D and trimming were read from the DNA, whereas the V and J calls and clone size are those reported in that table. The sample contains some 50,000 clones, roughly 88% of which appear only once. Trimming left V 9 bases short and J 2 bases short, with 10 bases between. Germline CDR1 is SNHLY and CDR2 is FYNNEI. The CDR3 totals 12 residues. The sequence came from a woman between 55 and 75 years old with acute or convalescent COVID-19. This chain links TRBV2 with TRBJ1-2, with D possibly TRBD1 on 6 matching bases. The material sequenced was peripheral blood. As DNA, the CDR3 is TGTGCCAGAGCCCAGGGGAACTATGGCTACACCTTC. Translation gives CARAQGNYGYTF. The full variable domain, its missing parts supplied by reference TRBV2 and TRBJ1-2, is EPEVTQTPSHQVTQMGQEVILRCVPISNHLYFYWYRQILGQKVEFLVSFYNNEISEKSEIFDDQFSVERPDGSNFTLKIRSTKLEDSAMYFCARAQGNYGYTFGSGTRLTVV.